Detailed here is one T cell receptor (beta chain). Its target is unknown. The data derive from a study of blood T cells in healthy people across ages. Whole-study results and caveats: A strong correlation between TCR beta diversity and naive T cell percentage was seen.

It was with a sample-barcoded 5' primer and a J-beta primer mix that a second PCR of roughly 7 to 12 cycles was run. TCRdb used MiXCR to reprocess the 5' RACE reads, holding one entry per CDR3 protein. Among around 1,000,000 distinct CDR3 sequences listed, 20% to 25% were seen once. Every sample had a minimum of 6 million PBMCs isolated. Germline values: CDR1 SGHAT, CDR2 FQNNGV. The CDR3 totals 17 residues. The data were also submitted as part of a second study, on T cells of mothers and their children.

The rearrangement links TRBV11-2 to TRBJ2-5; weak D call: TRBD2 (5 bases). The J call may be faulty, since TRBJ2-1 better matches the DNA end. The specimen sequenced was blood. The sequence came from a girl aged 2-9 years in good health. CDR3 residues: CASSLDRYSGRYNEQFF. The CDR3 nucleotides are TGTGCCAGCAGCTTAGATCGGTACAGCGGAAGATACAATGAGCAGTTCTTC.